What follows are 5 T cell receptor beta chains derived from one specimen sequenced in a study of T cell clones after liver transplantation. Profiling relied on immunoSEQ multiplex PCR, and the TCRdb table lists in-frame clones only, not all of them. The table includes 99,000 or so clones, around 86% detected once. The sequencing used CD4+ T cells from blood, collected before liver transplant. The receptors derive from a human donor who received a liver transplant.

The chain is built from TRBV2 and TRBJ2-7; 7 bases are a match to TRBD1. There are 13 residues in the CDR3. CDR1 is SNHLY, CDR2 FYNNEI, per germline. The J segment lost 6 bases and the V segment lost 6 bases, leaving 8 bases of the junction unmatched. CDR3 loop: CASRFGTAGEQYF. The DNA for the CDR3 is TGTGCCAGCAGGTTCGGGACAGCTGGCGAGCAGTACTTC.

This rearrangement joins TRBV5-1 to TRBJ2-7; D remains ambiguous. V lost 7 bases to trimming and J lost 3 bases, with 17 bases between them. Germline CDR1 SGHRS, CDR2 YFSETQ. This CDR3 has 14 amino acids. The CDR3 sequence is CASAFDDVRYEQYF. In DNA, the CDR3 is TGCGCCAGCGCCTTCGATGACGTCCGCTACGAGCAGTACTTC.

This chain links TRBV5-1 with TRBJ2-2; no definite D call. The ends were cut back, 0 bases at V and 1 base at J, with 10 bases in the middle. Looked up from germline, CDR1 is SGHRS and CDR2 is YFSETQ. CDR3 length: 16 amino acids. The CDR3 sequence: CASSLEPQRNTGELFF. The CDR3 DNA sequence: TGCGCCAGCAGCTTGGAGCCCCAGCGGAACACCGGGGAGCTGTTTTTT. The whole variable domain, filled in from reference TRBV5-1 and TRBJ2-2, reads KAGVTQTPRYLIKTRGQQVTLSCSPISGHRSVSWYQQTPGQGLQFLFEYFSETQRNKGNFPGRFSGRQFSNSRSEMNVSTLELGDSALYLCASSLEPQRNTGELFFGEGSRLTVL.

The rearrangement links TRBV19 to TRBJ1-5; no clear D gene. Germline loops: CDR1 LNHDA, CDR2 SQIVND (reference sequence). The V end lost 7 bases, the J end lost 2 bases, and 12 bases lay between the germline ends. The CDR3 length is 14 residues. Here the CDR3 DNA reads TGTGCCAGTACCATAGGGCTGGGCAATCAGCCCCAGCATTTT. Translated, it gives CASTIGLGNQPQHF.

The V gene is TRBV27, the J gene TRBJ2-7, with TRBD2 identical over 8 bases. V lost 8 bases to trimming and J lost 7 bases; unmatched junction nucleotides: 7. This CDR3 region has 12 residues. CDR1 and CDR2 from the germline V gene are MNHEY and SMNVEV (reference sequence). The CDR3 loop is CASREGGREQYF. CDR3 DNA sequence: TGTGCCAGCCGGGAGGGTGGACGGGAGCAGTACTTC.